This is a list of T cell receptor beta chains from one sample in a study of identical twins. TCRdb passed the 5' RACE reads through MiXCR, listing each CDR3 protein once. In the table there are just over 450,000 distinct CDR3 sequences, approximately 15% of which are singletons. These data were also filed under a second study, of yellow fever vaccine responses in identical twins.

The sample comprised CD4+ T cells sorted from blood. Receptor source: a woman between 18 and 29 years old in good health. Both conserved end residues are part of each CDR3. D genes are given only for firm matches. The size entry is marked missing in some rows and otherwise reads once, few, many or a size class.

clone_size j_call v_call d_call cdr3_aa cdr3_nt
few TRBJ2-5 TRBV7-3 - CASSRSRAETQYF TGTGCCAGCAGCCGAAGCAGGGCTGAGACCCAGTACTTC
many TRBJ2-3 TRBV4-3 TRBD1 CASSQADRATDTQYF TGCGCCAGCAGCCAAGCTGACAGGGCCACAGATACGCAGTATTTT
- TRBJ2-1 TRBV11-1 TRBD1 CASSDPGQGSQSSYNEQFF TGTGCCAGCAGCGATCCGGGACAGGGGTCCCAGAGCTCCTACAATGAGCAGTTCTTC
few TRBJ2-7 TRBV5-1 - CASSLAWTVSSYEQYF TGCGCCAGCAGCTTGGCCTGGACAGTGAGCTCCTACGAGCAGTACTTC
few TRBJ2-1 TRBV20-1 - CSATGFGVVNEQFF TGCAGTGCCACAGGGTTCGGGGTGGTGAATGAGCAGTTCTTC
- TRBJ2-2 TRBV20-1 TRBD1 CSSRGSGNTGELFF TGCAGTTCCAGGGGGAGCGGGAACACCGGGGAGCTGTTTTTT
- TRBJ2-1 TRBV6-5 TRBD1 CASSYSGQGAHEQFF TGTGCCAGCAGTTACTCTGGCCAGGGGGCGCATGAGCAGTTCTTC
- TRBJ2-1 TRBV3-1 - CASSQDVEQFF TGTGCCAGCAGCCAAGATGTAGAGCAGTTCTTC
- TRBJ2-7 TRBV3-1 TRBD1 CASRRGTGLGEQYF TGTGCCAGCAGACGAGGGACAGGGCTGGGCGAGCAGTACTTC
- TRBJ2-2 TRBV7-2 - CATTGGNTGELFF TGTGCGACAACCGGGGGGAACACCGGGGAGCTGTTTTTT
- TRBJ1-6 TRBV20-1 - CSAYRAGDSPLHF TGCAGTGCCTACAGGGCTGGGGATTCACCCCTCCACTTT
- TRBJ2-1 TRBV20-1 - CSAREGLGHNEQFF TGCAGTGCTAGAGAAGGACTGGGCCACAATGAGCAGTTCTTC
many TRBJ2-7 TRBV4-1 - CASSQDRYF TGCGCCAGCAGCCAAGATCGTTACTTC
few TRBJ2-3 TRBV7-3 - CASSKSRLSTDTQYF TGTGCCAGCAGCAAAAGCAGACTTAGCACAGATACGCAGTATTTT
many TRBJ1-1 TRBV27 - CASSLGGKNTEAFF TGTGCCAGCAGTTTGGGGGGAAAAAACACTGAAGCTTTCTTT
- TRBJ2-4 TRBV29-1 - CSVVARRDIQYF TGCAGCGTTGTTGCGAGGAGGGACATTCAGTACTTC
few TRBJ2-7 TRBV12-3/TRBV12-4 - CASNHGANYEQYF TGTGCCAGCAACCATGGAGCAAACTACGAGCAGTACTTC